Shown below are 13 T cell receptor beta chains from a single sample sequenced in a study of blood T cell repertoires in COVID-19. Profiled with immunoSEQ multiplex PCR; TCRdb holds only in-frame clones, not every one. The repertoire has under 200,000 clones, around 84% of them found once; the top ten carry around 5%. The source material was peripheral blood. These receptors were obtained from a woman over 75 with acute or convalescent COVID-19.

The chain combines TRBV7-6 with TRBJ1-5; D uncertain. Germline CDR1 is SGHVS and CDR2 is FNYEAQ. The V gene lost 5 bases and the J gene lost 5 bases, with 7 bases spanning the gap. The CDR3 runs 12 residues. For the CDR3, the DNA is TGTGCCAGCAGCCTACGGGATCAGCCCCAGCATTTT. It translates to CASSLRDQPQHF.

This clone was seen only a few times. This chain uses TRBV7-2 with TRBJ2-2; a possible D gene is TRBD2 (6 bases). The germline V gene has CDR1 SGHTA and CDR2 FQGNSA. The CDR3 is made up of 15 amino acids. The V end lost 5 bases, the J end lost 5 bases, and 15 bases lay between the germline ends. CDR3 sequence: CASSVRDSLTGELFF. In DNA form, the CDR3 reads TGTGCCAGCAGCGTCCGGGACTCACTTACCGGGGAGCTGTTTTTT.

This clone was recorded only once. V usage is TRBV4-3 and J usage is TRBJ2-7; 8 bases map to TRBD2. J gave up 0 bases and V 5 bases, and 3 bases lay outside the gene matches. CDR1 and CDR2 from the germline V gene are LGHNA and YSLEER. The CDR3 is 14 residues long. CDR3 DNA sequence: TGCGCCAGCAGCGTTCGGGAGGGCTCCTACGAGCAGTACTTC. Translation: CASSVREGSYEQYF.

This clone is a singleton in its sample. The chain's CDR3 is CASSESKGGGEKLFF. CDR3 in DNA: TGCGCCAGCAGTGAGTCGAAGGGAGGGGGTGAAAAACTGTTTTTT. This chain uses TRBV10-1 with TRBJ1-4, with TRBD1 as a possible D gene (6 bases). The CDR3 loop spans 15 amino acids. Germline V gene data show CDR1 as WNHNN and CDR2 as SYGVQD (reference sequence). V shed 0 bases and J shed 7 bases, with 12 bases lying between them.

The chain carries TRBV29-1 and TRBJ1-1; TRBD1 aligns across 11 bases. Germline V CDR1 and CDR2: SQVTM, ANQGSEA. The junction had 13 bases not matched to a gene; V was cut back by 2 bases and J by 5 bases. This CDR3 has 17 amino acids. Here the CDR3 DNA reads TGCAGCGTTGAATCTCGGACAGGGGGCCTCAGGGGTACTGAAGCTTTCTTT. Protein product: CSVESRTGGLRGTEAFF.

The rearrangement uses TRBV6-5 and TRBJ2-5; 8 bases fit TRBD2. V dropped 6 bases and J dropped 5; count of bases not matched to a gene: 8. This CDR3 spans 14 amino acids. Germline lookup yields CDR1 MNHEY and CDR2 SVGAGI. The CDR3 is CASRVAGKWETQYF. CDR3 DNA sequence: TGTGCCAGCAGAGTAGCGGGGAAATGGGAGACCCAGTACTTC.

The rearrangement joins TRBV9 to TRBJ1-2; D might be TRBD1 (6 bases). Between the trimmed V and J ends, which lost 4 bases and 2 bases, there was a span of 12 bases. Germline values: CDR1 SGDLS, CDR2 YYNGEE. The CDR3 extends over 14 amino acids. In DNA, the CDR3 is TGTGCCAGCAGCCTTATGGACAGAAACTATGGCTACACCTTC. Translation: CASSLMDRNYGYTF.

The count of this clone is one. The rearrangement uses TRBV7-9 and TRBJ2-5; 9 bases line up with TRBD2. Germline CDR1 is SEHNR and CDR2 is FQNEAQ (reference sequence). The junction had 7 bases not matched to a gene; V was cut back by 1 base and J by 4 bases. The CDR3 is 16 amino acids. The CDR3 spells CASSLGRGRAGETQYF. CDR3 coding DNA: TGTGCCAGCAGCTTAGGACGCGGGAGGGCGGGAGAGACCCAGTACTTC.

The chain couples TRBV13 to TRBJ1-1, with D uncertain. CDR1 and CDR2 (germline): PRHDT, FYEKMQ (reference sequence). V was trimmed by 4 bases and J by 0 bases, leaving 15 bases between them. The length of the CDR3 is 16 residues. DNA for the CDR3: TGTGCCAGCAGCTCTTCGCGGGTGTTAATGAACACTGAAGCTTTCTTT. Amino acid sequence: CASSSSRVLMNTEAFF. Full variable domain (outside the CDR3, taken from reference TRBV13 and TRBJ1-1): AAGVIQSPRHLIKEKRETATLKCYPIPRHDTVYWYQQGPGQDPQFLISFYEKMQSDKGSIPDRFSAQQFSDYHSELNMSSLELGDSALYFCASSSSRVLMNTEAFFGQGTRLTVV.

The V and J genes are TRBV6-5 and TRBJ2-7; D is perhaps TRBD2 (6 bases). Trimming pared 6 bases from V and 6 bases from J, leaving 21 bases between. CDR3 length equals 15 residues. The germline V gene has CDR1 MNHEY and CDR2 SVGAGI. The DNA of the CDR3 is TGTGCCAGCAGAAGTTTCTTTGGTCTGGGGGGCGAGCAGTACTTC. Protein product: CASRSFFGLGGEQYF.

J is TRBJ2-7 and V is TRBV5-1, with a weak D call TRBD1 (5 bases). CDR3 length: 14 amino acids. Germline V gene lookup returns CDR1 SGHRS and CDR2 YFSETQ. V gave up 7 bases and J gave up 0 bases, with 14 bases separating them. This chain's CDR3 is CASSDRVNSYEQYF. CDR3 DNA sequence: TGCGCCAGCTCCGACAGAGTAAACTCCTACGAGCAGTACTTC.

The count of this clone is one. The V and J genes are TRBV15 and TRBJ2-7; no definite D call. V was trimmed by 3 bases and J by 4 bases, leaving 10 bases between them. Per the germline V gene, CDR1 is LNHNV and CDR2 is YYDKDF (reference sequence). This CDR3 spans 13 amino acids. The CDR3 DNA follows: TGTGCCACCAGCAGGGGTTTCGGGTACGAGCAGTACTTC. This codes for CATSRGFGYEQYF.

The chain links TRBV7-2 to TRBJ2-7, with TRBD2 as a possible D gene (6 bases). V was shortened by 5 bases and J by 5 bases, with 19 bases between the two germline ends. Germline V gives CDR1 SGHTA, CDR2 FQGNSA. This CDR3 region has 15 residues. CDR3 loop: CASSLRRTGGNEQYF. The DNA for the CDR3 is TGTGCCAGCAGCCTACGTAGGACCGGGGGAAACGAGCAGTACTTC.